The entry below describes one T cell receptor beta chain. These data belong to a study of blood T cell repertoires in COVID-19. Across the whole study: There were acute and convalescent COVID-19 samples, and they came from the United States, Italy and Spain.

Source study methods: Reference gene primer amplification in the assay estimated nucleated cell counts. This table comes from immunoSEQ multiplex PCR, and its TCRdb copy is limited to in-frame clones, with some not included. V and J calls and clone size are copied from that table; D and trimming were computed from the DNA. The top ten hold 0.2% to 0.3% of the sample, which has roughly 670,000 clones, 90% seen once. Material: peripheral blood. This TCR was sampled from a young woman with acute or convalescent COVID-19.

CDR3 residues: CASSLTGANEKLFF. The CDR3 coding sequence is TGTGCCAGCAGCCTGACAGGGGCTAATGAAAAACTGTTTTTT. The chain couples TRBV11-3 to TRBJ1-4; 8 bases agree with TRBD1. The V gene's germline CDR1 is SGHNT and CDR2 YENEEA. J gave up 3 bases and V 5 bases, and 2 bases lay outside the gene matches. CDR3 length: 14 amino acids.